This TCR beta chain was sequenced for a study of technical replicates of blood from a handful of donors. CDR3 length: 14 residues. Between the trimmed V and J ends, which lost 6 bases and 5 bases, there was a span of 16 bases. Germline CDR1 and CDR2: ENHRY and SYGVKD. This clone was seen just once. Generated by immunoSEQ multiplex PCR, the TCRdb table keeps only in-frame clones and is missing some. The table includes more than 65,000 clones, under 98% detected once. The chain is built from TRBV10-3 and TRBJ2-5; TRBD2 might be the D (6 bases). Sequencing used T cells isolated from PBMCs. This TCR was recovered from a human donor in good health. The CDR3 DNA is TGTGCCATCAGCTTGGAGGGATCCGGGGAGACCCAGTACTTC. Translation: CAISLEGSGETQYF.